This T cell receptor beta chain stems from a study of spatial heterogeneity in lung cancer. On the study more broadly: Available follow-up PBMC samples were sequenced, at a median of about two years post-resection. Alpha-chain sequences were detected in numbers that were consistently lower than beta-chain sequences.

The CDR3 contains 16 residues. CDR1 is LNHNV and CDR2 is YYDKDF in the germline V gene (reference sequence). In TCRdb, the 5' RACE reads were re-called with MiXCR into one record per CDR3 protein. The data show some 120,000 distinct CDR3 sequences, over 9% seen once. Specified time point: blood at routine non-recurrence follow-up after resection. Frozen PBMC, nontumor lung or tumor provided whole RNA, which was sequenced unsorted. Comments on this clonotype: Its antigen is not known. One end of the junction varies from germline; a read error may be responsible.

General study points: More often at tumor resection than at routine follow-up, ubiquitous expanded tumor TCRs were detected in the blood.

Sample: PBMCs, taken at follow-up. V usage is TRBV15 and J usage is TRBJ2-6; D possibly corresponds to TRBD2 (6 bases). This sequence was found in a male donor with early-stage non-small cell lung cancer. The CDR3 DNA follows: TGTGCCACCAGCAGAGTCAGGGACTCTGGGGCCAACGTCCCGACTTTC. Translated: CATSRVRDSGANVPTF.